This entry lists 5 T cell receptor beta chains sequenced from one sample in a study of T-cell reconstitution after alpha-beta-depleted transplantation in children. The library targeted TCRbeta and was prepared with unique molecular identifiers. Via MiXCR, TCRdb re-called the PCR reads, giving one row per CDR3 protein. The table has 250,000 to 300,000 distinct CDR3 sequences, 9.5% to 10% seen once. Sequences were derived from PBMCs from the stem cell graft donor, sampled from the stem cell graft. These receptors were collected from a human donor who donated a stem cell graft to a child with SCID.

This clonotype appeared many times. CDR3 sequence: CASSFNGAANTEAFF. The CDR3 DNA follows: TGCGCCAGCAGCTTTAATGGGGCAGCGAACACTGAAGCTTTCTTT. The genes are TRBV5-1 and TRBJ1-1, with a weak D call TRBD1 (5 bases). The V and J ends lost 2 bases and 1 base respectively, with 12 bases between them. The length of the CDR3 is 15 residues. The germline V gene encodes CDR1 SGHRS and CDR2 YFSETQ.

This clonotype showed up just a few times. This chain links TRBV6-1 with TRBJ1-5; TRBD1 might be the D (6 bases). V was pared by 0 bases and J by 5 bases, with 11 bases between. CDR3 length: 15 residues. Germline values: CDR1 MNHNS, CDR2 SASEGT. CDR3 nucleotides: TGTGCCAGCAGTGAAGCCCCCAGGGGTGATCAGCCCCAGCATTTT. It yields the protein CASSEAPRGDQPQHF.

The rearrangement joins TRBV13 to TRBJ2-3, with 7 positions matching TRBD2. CDR1 and CDR2 from the germline V gene are PRHDT and FYEKMQ (reference sequence). CDR3 length: 14 amino acids. V was clipped by 5 bases and J by 1 base; unmatched bases: 3. CDR3 nucleotides: TGTGCCAGCAGCCGGACTAGTGGCACAGATACGCAGTATTTT. Protein product: CASSRTSGTDTQYF.

This clonotype came up many times. The rearrangement uses TRBV12-3 or TRBV12-4 and TRBJ1-1; D uncertain. Trimming pared 4 bases from V and 1 base from J, leaving 10 bases between. The CDR3 totals 14 residues. The CDR3 DNA is TGTGCCAGCAGTTCCACCTGGCGGAACACTGAAGCTTTCTTT. Encoded protein: CASSSTWRNTEAFF.

The gene calls are TRBV5-6 and TRBJ2-1; 7 nucleotides match TRBD2. Losses at the gene ends were 3 bases for V and 7 bases for J; bases not matched to a gene: 1. This CDR3 contains 12 residues. Looked up from germline, CDR1 is SGHDT and CDR2 is YYEEEE. The CDR3 region has the DNA TGTGCCAGCAGCTGGGGAGGGAATGAGCAGTTCTTC. Its translation is CASSWGGNEQFF.